What follows are 21 T cell receptor beta chains derived from one specimen sequenced in a study of T-cell reconstitution after alpha-beta-depleted transplantation in children. Library preparation (for TCRbeta) was performed with unique molecular identifiers. TCRdb reprocessed the PCR reads with MiXCR, giving one entry per CDR3 protein. The data contain about 610,000 distinct CDR3 sequences, 10% of them seen just once; the ten biggest clones take up around 4%. The material sequenced was PBMCs from the stem cell graft donor, taken from the stem cell graft. These receptor sequences come from a human donor who donated a stem cell graft to a child with acute myeloid leukemia.

V usage is TRBV5-1 and J usage is TRBJ2-1; TRBD2 matches 7 bases. Germline V CDR1 and CDR2: SGHRS, YFSETQ. Trimming removed 2 bases from V and 6 bases from J; junction bases left unmatched: 11. The CDR3 extends over 16 amino acids. CDR3 nucleotides: TGCGCCAGCAGCTTTGAACTAGCGTTGGACCGCAATGAGCAGTTCTTC. As protein: CASSFELALDRNEQFF.

This clonotype was recorded at least ten times. The J gene is TRBJ2-3, the V gene TRBV10-3; TRBD2 agrees at 9 bases. This CDR3 is built from 14 residues. Trimming took 4 bases from V and 4 from J; bases not matched to a gene: 3. Looked up from germline, CDR1 is ENHRY and CDR2 is SYGVKD. CDR3 nucleotides: TGTGCCATCAGTGGTAGCGGGAGCTCAGATACGCAGTATTTT. As protein: CAISGSGSSDTQYF.

This clonotype was recorded many times. The chain uses TRBV28 and TRBJ1-1; TRBD1 aligns across 7 bases. Germline CDR1 is MDHEN and CDR2 is SYDVKM. The CDR3 covers 14 residues. V shed 6 bases, J shed 3 bases, and the junction held 7 bases outside the gene matches. CDR3 loop: CASRQTGPHTEAFF. CDR3 in DNA: TGTGCCAGCAGGCAGACAGGGCCTCACACTGAAGCTTTCTTT.

The J gene is TRBJ1-5, the V gene TRBV20-1, with no clear D. This CDR3 is 14 amino acids long. CDR1 DFQATT and CDR2 SNEGSKA come from the germline V gene (reference sequence). The V end was cut by 0 bases, the J end by 4 bases, with 10 bases between. The CDR3 nucleotides are TGCAGTGCTAGAGATCGGCTATATAATCAGCCCCAGCATTTT. Translating it yields CSARDRLYNQPQHF.

This clonotype showed up many times. The V gene is TRBV20-1, the J gene TRBJ1-5; TRBD1 aligns across 7 bases. The V segment lost 0 bases and the J segment 3 bases; nucleotides outside the gene matches: 8. The CDR3 covers 16 residues. Per germline, CDR1 DFQATT and CDR2 SNEGSKA (reference sequence). The CDR3 here is CSARERGRGDNQPQHF. The CDR3 DNA follows: TGCAGTGCTAGAGAGAGGGGCAGGGGGGACAATCAGCCCCAGCATTTT.

A word on this clonotype: A much bigger clone sits one base away, suggesting this may be a read error. DNA of the CDR3: TGTGCCAGCAGCGTAGTGGGAACCGGGGGGCTGTTTTTT. This encodes CASSVVGTGGLFF. This rearrangement joins TRBV9 to TRBJ2-2; D may be TRBD2 (6 bases). Germline assignment: CDR1 SGDLS and CDR2 YYNGEE. The CDR3 runs 13 residues.

The chain links TRBV29-1 to TRBJ2-1; the match to TRBD2 covers 13 bases. J gave up 7 bases and V 7 bases, and 4 bases lay outside the gene matches. The CDR3 length is 13 residues. CDR1 and CDR2 from the germline V gene are SQVTM and ANQGSEA. The CDR3 here is CSAKTSGRNEQFF. The DNA for the CDR3 is TGCAGCGCAAAGACTAGCGGGAGGAATGAGCAGTTCTTC.

The gene calls are TRBV30 and TRBJ2-2; 11 positions agree with TRBD2. Germline lookup yields CDR1 GTSNPN and CDR2 SVGIG (reference sequence). J gave up 8 bases and V 2 bases, and 7 bases lay outside the gene matches. The CDR3 is 15 residues long. CDR3 bases: TGTGCCTGGAGTAAACTAGCGGGAGTTACGGGGGAGCTGTTTTTT. Protein sequence: CAWSKLAGVTGELFF.

At least ten counts were recorded for this clonotype. This chain connects TRBV7-2 to TRBJ1-1, with TRBD1 as a possible D gene (5 bases). In germline, CDR1 is SGHTA, CDR2 FQGNSA. The V end lost 6 bases, the J end lost 4 bases, and 15 bases lay between the germline ends. The CDR3 runs 14 residues. CDR3 nucleotides: TGTGCCAGCAGACGGGAGAAGGGGACCACTGAAGCTTTCTTT. Residues: CASRREKGTTEAFF.

There are a few counts of this clonotype. The chain recombines TRBV12-3 or TRBV12-4 with TRBJ2-1, with TRBD2 matching 7 bases. The CDR3 sequence is 16 residues long. The junction had 9 bases not matched to a gene; V was cut back by 4 bases and J by 3 bases. CDR3 nucleotides: TGTGCCAGCAGTTCCCCTACTAGCGAAAACTACAATGAGCAGTTCTTC. Translated, it gives CASSSPTSENYNEQFF.

The chain carries TRBV7-9 and TRBJ2-1; D is unresolved. The CDR3 has 14 residues. V lost 0 bases to trimming and J lost 6 bases, with 9 bases between them. CDR1 is SEHNR and CDR2 is FQNEAQ in the germline V gene (reference sequence). CDR3 in amino acids: CASSLAAAFNEQFF. The CDR3 bases are TGTGCCAGCAGCTTAGCAGCAGCATTCAATGAGCAGTTCTTC.

This clonotype was counted only a few times. The gene calls are TRBV15 and TRBJ1-5; D gene ambiguous. The ends were cut back, 1 base at V and 1 base at J, with 20 bases in the middle. The CDR3 extends over 19 amino acids. Germline assignment: CDR1 LNHNV and CDR2 YYDKDF (reference sequence). CDR3 sequence (DNA): TGTGCCACCAGCAGAGGAGTTGGGGAGCCCTCTTGGAGCAATCAGCCCCAGCATTTT. Amino acids: CATSRGVGEPSWSNQPQHF.

This chain uses TRBV20-1 with TRBJ2-7; 9 nucleotides agree with TRBD1. Germline trimming cut 3 bases from V and 3 bases from J; bases unmatched to any gene: 9. Germline V gene sequence: CDR1 DFQATT, CDR2 SNEGSKA (reference sequence). The CDR3 consists of 15 residues. Here the CDR3 reads CSASGSDRGNYEQYF. In DNA form, the CDR3 reads TGCAGTGCTAGTGGATCGGACAGGGGAAACTACGAGCAGTACTTC.

The chain joins TRBV7-9 to TRBJ2-5; TRBD2 aligns across 8 bases. CDR1 SEHNR and CDR2 FQNEAQ come from the germline V gene (reference sequence). V lost 5 bases and J lost 5; bases outside the gene matches: 4. The CDR3 runs to 13 residues. The CDR3 DNA sequence: TGTGCCAGCAGCCCCACGGGGGGGGAGACCCAGTACTTC. Amino acid sequence: CASSPTGGETQYF.

CDR3 region: CASSETSGRTDTQYF. The CDR3 coding sequence is TGTGCCAGCAGCGAGACTAGCGGGAGGACAGATACGCAGTATTTT. The J gene is TRBJ2-3, the V gene TRBV2, with 13 bases matching TRBD2. There are 15 residues in the CDR3. The V segment lost 6 bases and the J segment 3 bases; nucleotides outside the gene matches: 3. Germline assignment: CDR1 SNHLY and CDR2 FYNNEI.

The gene calls are TRBV29-1 and TRBJ2-5; the match to TRBD2 covers 9 bases. From germline, CDR1 is SQVTM and CDR2 ANQGSEA. CDR3 size: 17 residues. V lost 7 bases, J lost 4 bases, and 19 bases stayed unmatched. The CDR3 sequence: CSATRLAGRYWSETQYF. CDR3 coding DNA: TGCAGCGCCACACGTCTAGCGGGAAGGTATTGGTCAGAGACCCAGTACTTC. Looking up the rest from reference TRBV29-1 and TRBJ2-5 gives the full variable domain: SAVISQKPSRDICQRGTSLTIQCQVDSQVTMMFWYRQQPGQSLTLIATANQGSEATYESGFVIDKFPISRPNLTFSTLTVSNMSPEDSSIYLCSATRLAGRYWSETQYFGPGTRLLVL.

This clonotype was seen more than once but under ten times. The chain recombines TRBV2 with TRBJ1-4; no firm D call. The CDR3 is 12 residues long. V gave up 8 bases and J gave up 5 bases, with 9 bases separating them. Germline assignment: CDR1 SNHLY and CDR2 FYNNEI. The CDR3 sequence is CASLGSNEKLFF. CDR3 nucleotides: TGTGCCAGCTTGGGCTCGAATGAAAAACTGTTTTTT. The variable domain in full, completed from reference TRBV2 and TRBJ1-4, reads EPEVTQTPSHQVTQMGQEVILRCVPISNHLYFYWYRQILGQKVEFLVSFYNNEISEKSEIFDDQFSVERPDGSNFTLKIRSTKLEDSAMYFCASLGSNEKLFFGSGTQLSVL.

The J gene is TRBJ2-7, the V gene TRBV12-3 or TRBV12-4; 8 bases agree with TRBD1. The CDR3 covers 14 residues. The V gene end was trimmed by 8 bases and the J gene end by 0 bases; junction bases not matched to a gene: 6. The CDR3 DNA sequence: TGTGCCAGCTCGACCGGGACAGGCTCCTACGAGCAGTACTTC. As protein: CASSTGTGSYEQYF.

The CDR3 loop reads CASTLGQGNEKLFF. CDR3 coding DNA: TGTGCCAGTACCCTGGGCCAGGGTAATGAAAAACTGTTTTTT. J is TRBJ1-4 and V is TRBV19; D is possibly TRBD1 (5 bases). The CDR3 contains 14 residues. The V and J ends lost 7 bases and 4 bases respectively, with 13 bases between them. CDR1 and CDR2 (germline): LNHDA, SQIVND (reference sequence).

V usage is TRBV20-1 and J usage is TRBJ2-1; D might be TRBD2 (6 bases). CDR1 DFQATT and CDR2 SNEGSKA come from the germline V gene (reference sequence). Trimming shortened V by 5 bases and J by 9 bases, and 23 bases separated the two germline ends. The CDR3 has 15 amino acids. The CDR3 here is CSAPGFQRVGAEQFF. The DNA of the CDR3 is TGCAGTGCTCCGGGGTTCCAGCGGGTTGGGGCTGAGCAGTTCTTC.

This clonotype was seen repeatedly, ten times or more. The chain employs TRBV12-3 or TRBV12-4 and TRBJ2-1, with 8 nucleotides matching TRBD1. V dropped 3 bases and J dropped 4; count of bases not matched to a gene: 5. The CDR3 has 15 amino acids. The chain's CDR3 is CASSFETGVYNEQFF. The CDR3 DNA follows: TGTGCCAGCAGTTTCGAGACAGGGGTTTACAATGAGCAGTTCTTC.